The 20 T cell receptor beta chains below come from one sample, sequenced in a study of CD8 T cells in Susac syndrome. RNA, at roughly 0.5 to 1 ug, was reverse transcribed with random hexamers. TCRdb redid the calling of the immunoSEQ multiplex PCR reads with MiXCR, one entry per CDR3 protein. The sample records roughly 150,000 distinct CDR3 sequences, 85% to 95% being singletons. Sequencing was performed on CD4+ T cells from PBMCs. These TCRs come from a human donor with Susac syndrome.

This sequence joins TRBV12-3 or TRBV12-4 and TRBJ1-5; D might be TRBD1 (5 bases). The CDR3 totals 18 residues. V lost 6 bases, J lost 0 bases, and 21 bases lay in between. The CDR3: CASRPAGKGVYSNQPQHF. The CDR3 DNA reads TGTGCCAGCAGGCCGGCCGGGAAAGGGGTTTATAGCAATCAGCCCCAGCATTTT.

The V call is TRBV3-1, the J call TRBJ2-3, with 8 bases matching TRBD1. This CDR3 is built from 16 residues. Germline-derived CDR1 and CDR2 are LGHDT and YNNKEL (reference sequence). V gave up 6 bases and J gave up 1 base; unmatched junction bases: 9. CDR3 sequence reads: CASSDPGGPGTDTQYF. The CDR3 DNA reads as TGTGCCAGCAGTGACCCAGGGGGCCCAGGCACAGATACGCAGTATTTT.

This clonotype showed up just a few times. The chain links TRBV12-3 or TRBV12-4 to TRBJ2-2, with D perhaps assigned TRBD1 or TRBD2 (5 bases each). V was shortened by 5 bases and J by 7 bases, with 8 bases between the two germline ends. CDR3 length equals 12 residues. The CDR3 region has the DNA TGTGCCAGCAGTCCGGGGCGCGGGGAGCTGTTTTTT. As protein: CASSPGRGELFF.

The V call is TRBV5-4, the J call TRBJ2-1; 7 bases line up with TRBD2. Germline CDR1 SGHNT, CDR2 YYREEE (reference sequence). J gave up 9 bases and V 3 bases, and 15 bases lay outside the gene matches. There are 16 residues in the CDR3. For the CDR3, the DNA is TGTGCCAGCAGCTCCCCCGGGAGCGGGGAGTCATCTGAGCAGTTCTTC. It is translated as CASSSPGSGESSEQFF.

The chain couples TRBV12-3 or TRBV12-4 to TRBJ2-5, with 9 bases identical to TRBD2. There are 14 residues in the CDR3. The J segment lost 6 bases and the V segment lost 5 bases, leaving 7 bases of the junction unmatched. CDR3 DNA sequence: TGTGCCAGCAGTCTCATGACTAGCGGCCAGACCCAGTACTTC. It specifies CASSLMTSGQTQYF.

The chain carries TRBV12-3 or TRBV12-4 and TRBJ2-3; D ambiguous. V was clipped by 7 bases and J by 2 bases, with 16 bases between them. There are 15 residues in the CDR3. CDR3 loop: CASTLLASFTDTQYF. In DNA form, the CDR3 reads TGTGCCAGCACCCTGCTCGCCTCATTCACAGATACGCAGTATTTT.

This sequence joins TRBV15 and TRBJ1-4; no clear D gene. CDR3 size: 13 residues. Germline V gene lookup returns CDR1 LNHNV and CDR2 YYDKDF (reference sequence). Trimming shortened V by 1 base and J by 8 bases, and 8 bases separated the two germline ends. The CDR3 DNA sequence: TGTGCCACCAGCAGAGGGACTTCGGAAAAACTGTTTTTT. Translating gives CATSRGTSEKLFF.

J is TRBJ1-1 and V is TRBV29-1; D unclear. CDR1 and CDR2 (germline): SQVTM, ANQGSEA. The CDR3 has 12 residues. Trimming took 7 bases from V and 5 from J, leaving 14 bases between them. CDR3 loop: CSGREGETEAFF. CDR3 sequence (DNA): TGCAGCGGTCGGGAGGGCGAGACTGAAGCTTTCTTT.

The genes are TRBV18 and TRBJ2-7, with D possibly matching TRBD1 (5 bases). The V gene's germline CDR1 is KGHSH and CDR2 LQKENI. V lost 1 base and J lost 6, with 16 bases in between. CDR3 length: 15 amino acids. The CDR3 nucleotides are TGTGCCAGCTCACCACTTAAGGACACCGTCGCCGAGCAGTACTTC. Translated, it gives CASSPLKDTVAEQYF.

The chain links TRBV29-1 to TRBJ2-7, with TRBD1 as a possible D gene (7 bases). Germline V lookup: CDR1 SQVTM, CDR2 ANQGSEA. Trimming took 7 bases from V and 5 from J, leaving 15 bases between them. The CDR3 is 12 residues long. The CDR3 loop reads CSARQGGDEQYF. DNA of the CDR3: TGCAGCGCACGACAGGGAGGAGACGAGCAGTACTTC.

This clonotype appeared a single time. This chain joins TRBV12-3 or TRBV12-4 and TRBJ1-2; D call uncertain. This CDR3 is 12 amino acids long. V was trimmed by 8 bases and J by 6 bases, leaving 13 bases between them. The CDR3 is CASVDDRDGYTF. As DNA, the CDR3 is TGTGCCAGCGTCGACGACCGGGATGGCTACACCTTC.

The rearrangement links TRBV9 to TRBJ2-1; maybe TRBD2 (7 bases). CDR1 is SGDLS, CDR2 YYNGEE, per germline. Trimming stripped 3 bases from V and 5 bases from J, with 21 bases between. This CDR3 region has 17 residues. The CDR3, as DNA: TGTGCCAGCAGCGGGGGGGGGCAGGTGCTAGCGGACAATGAGCAGTTCTTC. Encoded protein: CASSGGGQVLADNEQFF.

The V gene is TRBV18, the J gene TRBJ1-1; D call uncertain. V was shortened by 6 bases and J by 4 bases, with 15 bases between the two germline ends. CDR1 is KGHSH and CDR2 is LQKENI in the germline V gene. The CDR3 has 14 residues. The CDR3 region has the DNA TGTGCCAGCTCTCAAGCAGGAGTGGCCACTGAAGCTTTCTTT. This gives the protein CASSQAGVATEAFF.

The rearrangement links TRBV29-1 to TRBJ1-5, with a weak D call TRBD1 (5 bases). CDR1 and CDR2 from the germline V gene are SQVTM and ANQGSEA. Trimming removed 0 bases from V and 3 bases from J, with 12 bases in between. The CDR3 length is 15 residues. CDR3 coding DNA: TGCAGCGTTGAAGATCCCAGGGAGAACAATCAGCCCCAGCATTTT. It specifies CSVEDPRENNQPQHF.

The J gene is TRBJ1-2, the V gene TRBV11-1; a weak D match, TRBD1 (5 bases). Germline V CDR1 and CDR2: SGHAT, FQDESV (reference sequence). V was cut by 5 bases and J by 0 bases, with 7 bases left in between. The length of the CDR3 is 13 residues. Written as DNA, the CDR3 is TGTGCCAGCAGCCTGGACACTAACTATGGCTACACCTTC. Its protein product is CASSLDTNYGYTF.

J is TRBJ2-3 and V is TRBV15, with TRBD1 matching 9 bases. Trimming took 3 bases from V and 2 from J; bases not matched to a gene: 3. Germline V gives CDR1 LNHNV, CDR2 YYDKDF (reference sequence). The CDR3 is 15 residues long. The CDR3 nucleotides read TGTGCCACCAGCAGTGGACAGGGGTCCACAGATACGCAGTATTTT. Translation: CATSSGQGSTDTQYF. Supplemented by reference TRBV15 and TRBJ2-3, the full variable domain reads DAMVIQNPRYQVTQFGKPVTLSCSQTLNHNVMYWYQQKSSQAPKLLFHYYDKDFNNEADTPDNFQSRRPNTSFCFLDIRSPGLGDTAMYLCATSSGQGSTDTQYFGPGTRLTVL.

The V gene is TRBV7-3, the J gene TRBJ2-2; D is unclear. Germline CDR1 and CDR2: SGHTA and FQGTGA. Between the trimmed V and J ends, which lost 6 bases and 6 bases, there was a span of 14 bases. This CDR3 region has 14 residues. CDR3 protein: CASRSTGLAGELFF. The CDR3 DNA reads TGTGCCAGCAGATCAACTGGGTTGGCCGGGGAGCTGTTTTTT.

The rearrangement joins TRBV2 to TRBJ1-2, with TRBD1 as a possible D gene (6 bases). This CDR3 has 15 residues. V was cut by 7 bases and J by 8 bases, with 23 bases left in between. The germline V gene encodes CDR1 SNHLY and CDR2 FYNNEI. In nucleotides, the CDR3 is TGTGCCAGCACTAGGGAGACAAAACCAACAGGGGGCTACACCTTC. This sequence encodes CASTRETKPTGGYTF. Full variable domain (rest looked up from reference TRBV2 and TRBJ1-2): EPEVTQTPSHQVTQMGQEVILRCVPISNHLYFYWYRQILGQKVEFLVSFYNNEISEKSEIFDDQFSVERPDGSNFTLKIRSTKLEDSAMYFCASTRETKPTGGYTFGSGTRLTVV.

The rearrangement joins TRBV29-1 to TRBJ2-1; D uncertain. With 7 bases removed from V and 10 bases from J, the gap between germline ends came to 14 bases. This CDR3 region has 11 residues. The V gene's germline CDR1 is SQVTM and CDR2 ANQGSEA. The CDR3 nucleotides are TGCAGCGCGTCGCATCGAAGCGAGCAGTTCTTC. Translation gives CSASHRSEQFF.

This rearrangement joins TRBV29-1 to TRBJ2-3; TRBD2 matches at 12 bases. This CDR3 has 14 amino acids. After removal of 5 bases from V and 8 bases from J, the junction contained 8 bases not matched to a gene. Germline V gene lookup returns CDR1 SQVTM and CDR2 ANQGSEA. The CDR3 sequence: CSVPTSGGAGTQYF. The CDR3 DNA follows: TGCAGCGTTCCGACTAGCGGGGGAGCAGGTACGCAGTATTTT.